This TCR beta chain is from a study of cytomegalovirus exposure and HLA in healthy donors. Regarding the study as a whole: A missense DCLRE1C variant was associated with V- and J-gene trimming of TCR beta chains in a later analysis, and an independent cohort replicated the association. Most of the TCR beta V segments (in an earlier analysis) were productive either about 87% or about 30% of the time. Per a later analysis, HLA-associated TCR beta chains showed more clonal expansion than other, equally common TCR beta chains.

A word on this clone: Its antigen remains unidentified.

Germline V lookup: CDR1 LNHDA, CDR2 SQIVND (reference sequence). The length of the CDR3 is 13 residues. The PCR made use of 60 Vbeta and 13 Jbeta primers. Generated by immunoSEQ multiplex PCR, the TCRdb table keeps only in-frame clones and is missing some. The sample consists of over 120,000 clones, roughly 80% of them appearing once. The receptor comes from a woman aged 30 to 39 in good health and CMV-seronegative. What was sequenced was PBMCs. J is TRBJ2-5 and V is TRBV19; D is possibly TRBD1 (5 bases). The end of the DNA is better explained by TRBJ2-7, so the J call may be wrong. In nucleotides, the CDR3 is TGTGCCAGTAGTATAGACAGGGACTACGAGCAGTACTTC. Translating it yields CASSIDRDYEQYF.